A selection of T cell receptor beta chains follows, all from one sample in a study of immune evolution from preneoplasia to lung adenocarcinoma. The data were produced by immunoSEQ multiplex PCR, yet TCRdb's version contains in-frame clones alone and is incomplete. The repertoire consists of 25,000 to 30,000 clones, with approximately 69% occurring once and the leading ten covering 5.5% to 6%. The specimen was FFPE invasive lung adenocarcinoma tissue. All receptors derive from a person in their 60s with invasive lung adenocarcinoma. Some clones in this sample may be carry-over from other donors' samples. Both conserved end residues are part of each CDR3. D genes are given only for firm matches. Clone size is shown for a subset of rows, as once, few, many or a class of expanded clone.

TRBJ2-3,.,15,.,TRBV10-3,CAISTPGLGTDTQYF,TGTGCCATCAGTACCCCCGGCCTGGGCACAGATACGCAGTATTTT
TRBJ1-1,few,14,.,TRBV27,CASSLVLQNTEAFF,TGTGCCAGCAGTTTGGTCCTCCAGAACACTGAAGCTTTCTTT
TRBJ2-3,.,16,TRBD2,TRBV28,CASSSPAGGPSGTQYF,TGTGCCAGCAGTTCCCCAGCGGGAGGGCCTTCGGGTACGCAGTATTTT
TRBJ1-5,.,14,.,TRBV28,CASSLPGVSQPQHF,TGTGCCAGCAGTTTACCAGGGGTGAGTCAGCCCCAGCATTTT
TRBJ2-4,.,12,.,TRBV7-2,CASSLGRDPLSF,TGTGCCAGCAGCCTCGGTAGGGACCCTTTATCGTTC
TRBJ2-1,once,11,.,TRBV30,CAWGRGNEQFF,TGTGCCTGGGGGAGGGGGAATGAGCAGTTCTTC
TRBJ1-2,.,14,.,TRBV7-9,CASSLERQGYGYTF,TGTGCCAGCAGCTTAGAACGGCAGGGCTATGGCTACACCTTC
TRBJ2-3,.,15,TRBD2,TRBV5-6,CASSWKLADTDTQYF,TGTGCCAGCAGCTGGAAACTAGCGGACACAGATACGCAGTATTTT
TRBJ1-2,.,14,.,TRBV5-1,CASSLGQSKGGYTF,TGCGCCAGCAGCTTGGGACAGAGTAAAGGTGGCTACACCTTC
TRBJ2-2,.,14,.,TRBV7-9,CASSSNTPNGELFF,TGTGCCAGCAGCTCGAATACCCCTAACGGGGAGCTGTTTTTT
TRBJ2-7,.,16,TRBD2,TRBV2,CASSGAGRRGVYEQYF,TGTGCCAGCAGTGGGGCAGGTCGCCGGGGGGTCTACGAGCAGTACTTC
TRBJ2-7,.,14,TRBD1,TRBV5-1,CASSLGDRPYEQYF,TGCGCCAGCAGCTTGGGGGACAGACCATACGAGCAGTACTTC
TRBJ2-5,few,16,TRBD2,TRBV7-2,CASSFTSGSGRETQYF,TGTGCCAGCAGCTTCACGAGCGGGAGCGGGAGAGAGACCCAGTACTTC
TRBJ2-7,.,18,TRBD1,TRBV19,CASSKKGQAPGATYEQYF,TGTGCCAGTAGTAAAAAGGGACAGGCGCCGGGGGCTACCTACGAGCAGTACTTC
TRBJ1-1,once,13,.,TRBV5-1,CASSRGGGTEAFF,TGCGCCAGCAGCCGCGGAGGGGGAACTGAAGCTTTCTTT
TRBJ2-6,.,19,.,TRBV11-2,CASSLEGPFGGSGANVLTF,TGTGCCAGCAGCTTAGAAGGCCCCTTCGGGGGTTCCGGGGCCAACGTCCTGACTTTC
TRBJ2-1,.,14,TRBD2,TRBV18,CASSPGGSRNEQFF,TGTGCCAGCTCACCGGGCGGGAGTAGAAATGAGCAGTTCTTC
TRBJ2-3,.,16,.,TRBV7-2,CASSFYRNPSTDTQYF,TGTGCCAGCAGCTTCTACCGGAACCCTAGCACAGATACGCAGTATTTT
TRBJ2-1,.,15,TRBD1,TRBV19,CASSIRPGGLNEQFF,TGTGCCAGTAGTATACGGCCAGGGGGTTTGAATGAGCAGTTCTTC
TRBJ1-1,.,12,.,TRBV27,CASREGGTEAFF,TGTGCCAGCAGAGAGGGGGGCACTGAAGCTTTCTTT
TRBJ2-6,few,15,.,TRBV5-4,CASSFGGTGANVLTF,TGTGCCAGCAGCTTTGGTGGAACTGGGGCCAACGTCCTGACTTTC
TRBJ1-5,few,16,.,TRBV6-6,CASSYSIGQGIQPQHF,TGTGCCAGCAGTTACTCGATAGGGCAGGGTATTCAGCCCCAGCATTTT
TRBJ2-7,few,13,.,TRBV11-2,CASSLAGTYEQYF,TGTGCCAGCAGCTTAGCTGGAACCTACGAGCAGTACTTC
TRBJ2-3,medium-sized,15,.,TRBV7-2,CASSLDLDRLDTQYF,TGTGCCAGCAGCTTGGACCTAGATCGGTTAGATACGCAGTATTTT
TRBJ2-2,.,16,.,TRBV28,CASRYNPGVLGGELFF,TGTGCCAGCAGATATAATCCAGGGGTGTTGGGCGGGGAGCTGTTTTTT
TRBJ2-1,.,16,.,TRBV7-9,CASSRWGPQLGVEQFF,TGTGCCAGCAGTCGATGGGGCCCTCAACTAGGGGTTGAGCAGTTCTTC
TRBJ1-5,.,17,.,TRBV18,CASSPDSPGLSVQPQHF,TGTGCCAGCTCACCGGATAGTCCGGGGCTTTCCGTCCAGCCCCAGCATTTT
TRBJ2-5,once,13,.,TRBV7-2,CASSSGTEETQYF,TGTGCCAGCAGCTCCGGGACCGAAGAGACCCAGTACTTC
TRBJ2-1,.,16,.,TRBV27,CASSFHPGAVYNEQFF,TGTGCCAGCAGTTTTCATCCCGGGGCAGTTTACAATGAGCAGTTCTTC
TRBJ2-2,.,15,.,TRBV27,CASRMGGTDTGELFF,TGTGCCAGCAGGATGGGGGGCACCGACACCGGGGAGCTGTTTTTT
TRBJ2-1,.,15,TRBD2,TRBV19,CASSPIAGGYNEQFF,TGTGCCAGTAGTCCCATAGCGGGAGGGTACAATGAGCAGTTCTTC
TRBJ2-1,few,13,.,TRBV7-2,CASSLTGNGEQFF,TGTGCCAGCAGCTTAACGGGGAACGGTGAGCAGTTCTTC
TRBJ2-7,.,14,.,TRBV5-1,CASSWGGQSYEQYF,TGCGCCAGCAGCTGGGGGGGACAGTCCTACGAGCAGTACTTC
TRBJ1-4,.,15,.,TRBV19,CASSIARARREKLFF,TGTGCCAGTAGTATAGCCAGGGCGCGGCGTGAAAAACTGTTTTTT
TRBJ2-5,.,15,TRBD2,TRBV19,CASSTGLAGGETQYF,TGTGCCAGTAGTACGGGACTAGCGGGAGGGGAGACCCAGTACTTC
TRBJ1-1,.,16,TRBD1,TRBV6-1,CASSVRDRGRNTEAFF,TGTGCCAGCAGTGTCAGGGACAGGGGACGTAACACTGAAGCTTTCTTT
TRBJ2-3,once,12,.,TRBV7-2,CASSLYGDTQYF,TGTGCCAGCAGCTTATACGGCGATACGCAGTATTTT
TRBJ2-3,.,11,.,TRBV18,CASSPTDTQYF,TGTGCCAGCTCACCGACAGATACGCAGTATTTT
TRBJ1-4,.,17,.,TRBV5-3,CARSLTLRETSNEKLFF,TGTGCCAGAAGCTTGACCCTTCGTGAGACTTCTAATGAAAAACTGTTTTTT
TRBJ1-3,.,17,TRBD1,TRBV11-2,CASSPWTGRSSGNTIYF,TGTGCCAGCAGCCCTTGGACAGGGCGAAGCTCTGGAAACACCATATATTTT
TRBJ2-1,.,18,.,TRBV28,CASSLRASRGIFYNEQFF,TGTGCCAGCAGTTTAAGGGCTAGCCGGGGGATTTTCTACAATGAGCAGTTCTTC
TRBJ1-2,.,14,.,TRBV2,CASTPGMRGKGYTF,TGTGCCAGCACCCCGGGTATGAGGGGAAAGGGCTACACCTTC
TRBJ2-3,.,12,.,TRBV11-2,CASSLAEDTQYF,TGTGCCAGCAGCTTAGCGGAGGATACGCAGTATTTT
TRBJ2-1,.,16,TRBD2,TRBV19,CASSASGTRAHNEQFF,TGTGCCAGTAGTGCATCCGGGACTAGAGCCCACAATGAGCAGTTCTTC
TRBJ2-3,.,15,.,TRBV5-1,CASSLVGSSTDTQYF,TGCGCCAGCAGCCTTGTCGGATCTAGCACAGATACGCAGTATTTT
TRBJ1-4,.,14,.,TRBV5-8,CASSQGLINEKLFF,TGTGCCAGCAGCCAAGGACTGATTAATGAAAAACTGTTTTTT